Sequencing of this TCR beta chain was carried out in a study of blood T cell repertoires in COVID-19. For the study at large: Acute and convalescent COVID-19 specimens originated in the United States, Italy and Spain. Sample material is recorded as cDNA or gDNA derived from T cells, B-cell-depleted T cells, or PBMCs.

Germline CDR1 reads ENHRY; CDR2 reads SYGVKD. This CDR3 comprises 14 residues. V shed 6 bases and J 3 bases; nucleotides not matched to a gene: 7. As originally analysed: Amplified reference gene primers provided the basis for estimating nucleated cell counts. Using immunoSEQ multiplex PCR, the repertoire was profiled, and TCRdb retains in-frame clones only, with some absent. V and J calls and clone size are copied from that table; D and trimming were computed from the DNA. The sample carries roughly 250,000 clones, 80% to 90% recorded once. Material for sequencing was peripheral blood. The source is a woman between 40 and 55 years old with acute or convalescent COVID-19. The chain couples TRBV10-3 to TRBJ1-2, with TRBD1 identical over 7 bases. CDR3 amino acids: CAISPRGDHYGYTF. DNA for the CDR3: TGTGCCATCAGCCCCAGGGGGGATCACTATGGCTACACCTTC.